The clone carrying this T cell receptor (beta chain) was detected many times. Its target is unknown. An end of the junction does not agree with germline; a read error may underlie this. The CDR3 runs 12 residues. Researchers made TCR cDNA using 5'RACE template switching, and this step added a universal primer site and UMIs. MiXCR was run by TCRdb on the 5' RACE reads, yielding one entry per CDR3 protein. Of about 240,000 distinct CDR3 sequences in the sample, roughly 3.7% were seen once. This specimen belongs to a study of T cells after yellow fever vaccination. General study results and limits: Abundant contaminating clonotypes from the bulk population could appear in FACS-sorted repertoires. Among primary-vaccination clones, most reappeared after the booster, at 95% to 96% for CD4 and around 91% for CD8.

The chain has TRBV12-3 or TRBV12-4 and TRBJ1-2; tentatively, D is TRBD1 (5 bases). This sequence originates from a man between 18 and 29 years old who received the YFV17D yellow fever vaccine. The sample was PBMCs, taken 15 days after the yellow fever booster vaccination. This CDR3 is CASSLGGNPANF. Here the CDR3 DNA reads TGTGCCAGCAGTTTAGGGGGGAATCCCGCTAACTTC.